These 3 T cell receptor beta chains were all obtained from the same sample, sequenced in a study of blood T cell repertoires in COVID-19. Profiling relied on immunoSEQ multiplex PCR, and the TCRdb table lists in-frame clones only, not all of them. Among hundreds of thousands of clones listed, about 88% were seen once. Specimen: peripheral blood. The receptors shown here come from a woman in her 30s with COVID-19, enrolled during active disease.

With respect to this clone: This CDR3 is also generated by other DNA sequences in the sample. The V call is TRBV9, the J call TRBJ2-5, with D uncertain. This CDR3 comprises 14 residues. CDR1 and CDR2 from the germline V gene are SGDLS and YYNGEE. The V gene lost 0 bases and the J gene lost 1 base, with 7 bases spanning the gap. In nucleotides, the CDR3 is TGTGCCAGCAGCGTAGGGAGAGCCCAAGAGACCCAGTACTTC. Its protein is CASSVGRAQETQYF.

The chain combines TRBV10-3 with TRBJ2-7; 11 nucleotides align to TRBD2. This CDR3 is 17 amino acids long. Germline CDR1 and CDR2: ENHRY and SYGVKD. V was pared by 2 bases and J by 1 base, with 7 bases of the junction left unmatched. CDR3 nucleotides: TGTGCCATCAGTGAGCCTCGGCCTAGCGGGAGGTCCTACGAGCAGTACTTC. Translating it yields CAISEPRPSGRSYEQYF.

The rearrangement links TRBV21-1 to TRBJ2-6; TRBD1 is taken as the D call from the table, unchecked against the DNA. TRBV21-1 is labeled a pseudogene. This CDR3 has 19 residues. The CDR3 spells CASSKWTGGENSGANVLTF. The CDR3 DNA reads TGTGCCAGCAGCAAATGGACAGGGGGCGAGAACTCTGGGGCCAACGTCCTGACTTTC.